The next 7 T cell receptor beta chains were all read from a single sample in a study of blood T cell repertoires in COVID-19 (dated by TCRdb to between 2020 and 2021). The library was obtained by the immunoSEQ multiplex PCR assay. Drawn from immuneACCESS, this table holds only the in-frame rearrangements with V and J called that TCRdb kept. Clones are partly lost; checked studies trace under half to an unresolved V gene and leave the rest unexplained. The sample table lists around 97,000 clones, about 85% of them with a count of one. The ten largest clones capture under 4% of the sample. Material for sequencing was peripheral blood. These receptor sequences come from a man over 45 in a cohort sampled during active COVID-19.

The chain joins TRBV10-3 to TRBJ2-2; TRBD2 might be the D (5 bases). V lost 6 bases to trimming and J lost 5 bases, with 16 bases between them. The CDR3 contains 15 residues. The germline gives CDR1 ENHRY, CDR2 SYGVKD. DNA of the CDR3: TGTGCCATCAGCCAACGGGGTAGCCCTACCGGGGAGCTGTTTTTT. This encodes CAISQRGSPTGELFF.

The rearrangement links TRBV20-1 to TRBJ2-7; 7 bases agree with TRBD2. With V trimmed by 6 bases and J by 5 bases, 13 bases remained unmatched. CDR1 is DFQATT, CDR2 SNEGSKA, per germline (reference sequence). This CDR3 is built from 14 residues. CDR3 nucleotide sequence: TGCAGTGCCAGTTCCGGATCGGGGGGTAACGAGCAGTACTTC. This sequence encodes CSASSGSGGNEQYF.

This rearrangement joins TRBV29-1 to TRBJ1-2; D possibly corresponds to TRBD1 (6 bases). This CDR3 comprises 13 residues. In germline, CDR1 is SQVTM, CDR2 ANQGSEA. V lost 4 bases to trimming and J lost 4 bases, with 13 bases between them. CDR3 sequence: CSVGRGQTYGYTF. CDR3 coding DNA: TGCAGCGTTGGCAGGGGTCAGACCTATGGCTACACCTTC.

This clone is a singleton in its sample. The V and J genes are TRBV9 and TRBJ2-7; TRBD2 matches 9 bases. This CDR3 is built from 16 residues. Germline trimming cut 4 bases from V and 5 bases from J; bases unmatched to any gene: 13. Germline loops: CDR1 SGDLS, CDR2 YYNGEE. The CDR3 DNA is TGTGCCAGCAGCTCAATTCGCGCGGGAGGGTCCCACGAGCAGTACTTC. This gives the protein CASSSIRAGGSHEQYF.

Here the CDR3 DNA reads TGTGCCAGCAGTCCCGGCGGACAGGGGAAAAACATTCAGTACTTC. Protein product: CASSPGGQGKNIQYF. The chain employs TRBV6-5 and TRBJ2-4, with 9 bases aligning to TRBD1. CDR3 length equals 15 residues. The V gene end was trimmed by 5 bases and the J gene end by 4 bases; junction bases not matched to a gene: 6. Germline lookup yields CDR1 MNHEY and CDR2 SVGAGI.

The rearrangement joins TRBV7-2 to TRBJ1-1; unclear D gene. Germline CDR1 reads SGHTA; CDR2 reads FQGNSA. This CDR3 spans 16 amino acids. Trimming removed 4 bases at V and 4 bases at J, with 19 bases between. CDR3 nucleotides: TGTGCCAGCAGCTCAGAGACCTCAAGGAGGAGCACTGAAGCTTTCTTT. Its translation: CASSSETSRRSTEAFF.

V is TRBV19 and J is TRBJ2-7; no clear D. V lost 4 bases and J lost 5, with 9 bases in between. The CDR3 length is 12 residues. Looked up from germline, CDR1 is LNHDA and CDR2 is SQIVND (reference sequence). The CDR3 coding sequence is TGTGCCAGTAGTACCAGACATAACGAGCAGTACGTC. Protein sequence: CASSTRHNEQYV.